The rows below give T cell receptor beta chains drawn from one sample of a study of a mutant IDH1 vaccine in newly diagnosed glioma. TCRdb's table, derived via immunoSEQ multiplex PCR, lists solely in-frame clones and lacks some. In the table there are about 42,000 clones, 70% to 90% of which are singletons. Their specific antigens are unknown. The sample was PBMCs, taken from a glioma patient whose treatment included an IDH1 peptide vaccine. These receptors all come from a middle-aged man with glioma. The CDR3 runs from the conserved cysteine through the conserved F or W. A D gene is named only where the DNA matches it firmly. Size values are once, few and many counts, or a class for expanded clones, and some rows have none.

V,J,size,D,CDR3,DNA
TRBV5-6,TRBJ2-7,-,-,CASRAWGRLDEQYF,TGTGCCAGCAGGGCGTGGGGGAGACTTGACGAGCAGTACTTC
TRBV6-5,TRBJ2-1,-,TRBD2,CASSYRLAVSYNEQFF,TGTGCCAGCAGTTACCGGCTAGCGGTCTCTTACAATGAGCAGTTCTTC
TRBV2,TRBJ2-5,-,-,CASSEAGAPQETQYF,TGTGCCAGCAGTGAAGCGGGAGCACCGCAAGAGACCCAGTACTTC
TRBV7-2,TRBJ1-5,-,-,CASSLFTTGIGQPQHF,TGTGCCAGCAGCTTGTTTACAACAGGGATCGGACAGCCCCAGCATTTT
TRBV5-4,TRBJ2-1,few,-,CASSHWTLYNEQFF,TGTGCCAGCAGCCACTGGACTCTCTACAATGAGCAGTTCTTC
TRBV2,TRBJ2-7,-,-,CASSAQGNEQYF,TGTGCCAGCAGTGCCCAGGGGAACGAGCAGTACTTC
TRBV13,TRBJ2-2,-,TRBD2,CASSLELAGSYGELFF,TGTGCCAGCAGCTTAGAGCTAGCGGGATCCTACGGGGAGCTGTTTTTT
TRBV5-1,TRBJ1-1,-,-,CASSFRTVKNTEAFF,TGCGCCAGCAGCTTCCGGACAGTAAAGAACACTGAAGCTTTCTTT
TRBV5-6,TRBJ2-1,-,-,CASSADSRYNEQFF,TGTGCCAGCAGCGCGGACTCAAGGTACAATGAGCAGTTCTTC
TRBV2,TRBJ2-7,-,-,CASRVGQGPPWQYF,TGTGCCAGCAGGGTAGGCCAGGGACCTCCCTGGCAGTACTTC
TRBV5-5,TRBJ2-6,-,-,CASSSGSSGANVLTF,TGTGCCAGCAGCTCAGGGTCGTCCGGGGCCAACGTCCTGACTTTC
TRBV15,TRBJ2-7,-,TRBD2,CATSRAFLAGGHEQYF,TGTGCCACCAGCAGAGCTTTTCTAGCGGGAGGCCACGAGCAGTACTTC
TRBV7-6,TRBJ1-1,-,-,CASSLATGNEAFF,TGTGCCAGCAGCTTAGCAACAGGGAATGAAGCTTTCTTT
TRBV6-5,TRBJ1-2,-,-,CASSRNNYGYTF,TGTGCCAGCAGCAGGAATAACTATGGCTACACCTTC
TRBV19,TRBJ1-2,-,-,CASSVTLPGPWWGYTF,TGTGCCAGTAGTGTTACTCTTCCGGGCCCCTGGTGGGGCTACACCTTC
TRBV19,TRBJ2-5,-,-,CASSSRPGENQYF,TGTGCCAGTAGTTCGCGGCCGGGGGAGAACCAGTACTTC